Shown below are 14 T cell receptor beta chains from a single sample sequenced in a study of blood T cell repertoires in COVID-19. TCRdb's copy holds only in-frame clones and misses some; the assay was immunoSEQ multiplex PCR. The sample has 85,000 to 120,000 clones, over 65% seen once. Sample: peripheral blood. The receptor set was obtained from an older man with COVID-19, enrolled during active disease.

V usage is TRBV5-1 and J usage is TRBJ2-5; D is unclear. CDR1 SGHRS and CDR2 YFSETQ come from the germline V gene. Between the trimmed V and J ends, which lost 1 base and 1 base, there was a span of 5 bases. The CDR3 consists of 13 residues. CDR3 residues: CASSLQVQETQYF. The CDR3 region has the DNA TGCGCCAGCAGCTTGCAGGTCCAAGAGACCCAGTACTTC.

This clone was found a few times. The chain joins TRBV12-3 or TRBV12-4 to TRBJ1-1, with D perhaps TRBD1 (6 bases). V was clipped by 0 bases and J by 5 bases, with 7 bases between them. The CDR3 has 13 amino acids. CDR3 DNA sequence: TGTGCCAGCAGTTTAGCCCAGGGGACTGAAGCTTTCTTT. It codes for CASSLAQGTEAFF.

CDR3 sequence (DNA): TGTGCCAGCAGCCTGACTAGCGCAAACCAAGAGACCCAGTACTTC. Protein product: CASSLTSANQETQYF. J is TRBJ2-5 and V is TRBV9, with TRBD2 matching over 8 bases. Germline trimming cut 4 bases from V and 0 bases from J; bases unmatched to any gene: 5. This CDR3 comprises 15 residues. Germline loops: CDR1 SGDLS, CDR2 YYNGEE. The entire variable domain, with the rest obtained from reference TRBV9 and TRBJ2-5, is as follows: DSGVTQTPKHLITATGQRVTLRCSPRSGDLSVYWYQQSLDQGLQFLIQYYNGEERAKGNILERFSAQQFPDLHSELNLSSLELGDSALYFCASSLTSANQETQYFGPGTRLLVL.

The chain uses TRBV4-1 and TRBJ1-2; D gene ambiguous. CDR3 length: 14 amino acids. The V end was cut by 3 bases, the J end by 2 bases, with 10 bases between. CDR1 and CDR2 (germline): MGHRA, YSYEKL. In nucleotides, the CDR3 is TGCGCCAGCAGCCAGGACCGGGGAAACTATGGCTACACCTTC. This gives the protein CASSQDRGNYGYTF.

J is TRBJ1-6 and V is TRBV11-2; no clear D gene. The CDR3 covers 14 residues. Germline loops: CDR1 SGHAT, CDR2 FQNNGV. V was pared by 5 bases and J by 0 bases, with 5 bases between. CDR3 protein: CASSHSSYNSPLHF. The CDR3 DNA is TGTGCCAGCAGCCACAGCTCCTATAATTCACCCCTCCACTTT.

V and J are TRBV5-1 and TRBJ1-2; 7 bases line up with TRBD1. J was trimmed by 5 bases and V by 4 bases; bases with no gene match: 5. The CDR3 loop spans 13 amino acids. Germline V lookup: CDR1 SGHRS, CDR2 YFSETQ. CDR3 protein: CASSPGQEYGYTF. The CDR3 bases are TGCGCCAGCAGCCCCGGACAGGAGTATGGCTACACCTTC. Based on the CDR3 plus reference TRBV5-1 and TRBJ1-2, the full variable domain is KAGVTQTPRYLIKTRGQQVTLSCSPISGHRSVSWYQQTPGQGLQFLFEYFSETQRNKGNFPGRFSGRQFSNSRSEMNVSTLELGDSALYLCASSPGQEYGYTFGSGTRLTVV.

The chain joins TRBV2 to TRBJ1-4, with 11 bases that match TRBD1. With V trimmed by 4 bases and J by 8 bases, 6 bases remained unmatched. Germline CDR1 reads SNHLY; CDR2 reads FYNNEI. The CDR3 is 15 residues long. This CDR3 is CASSGTGTGGEKLFF. CDR3 bases: TGTGCCAGCAGTGGAACCGGGACAGGGGGGGAAAAACTGTTTTTT.

This chain joins TRBV11-2 and TRBJ2-6; tentatively, D is TRBD2 (6 bases). The germline gives CDR1 SGHAT, CDR2 FQNNGV. Trimming removed 0 bases at V and 0 bases at J, with 6 bases between. This CDR3 region has 16 residues. DNA for the CDR3: TGTGCCAGCAGCTTAGAGGGGGGCTCTGGGGCCAACGTCCTGACTTTC. Translated, it gives CASSLEGGSGANVLTF.

The chain has TRBV5-4 and TRBJ2-7, with 12 bases fitting TRBD2. Unmatched junction bases numbered 9, after V lost 2 bases and J lost 6 bases. CDR3 length equals 16 residues. Germline CDR1 and CDR2: SGHNT and YYREEE (reference sequence). DNA for the CDR3: TGTGCCAGCAGCTTCGGGACTAGCGGGCTTTTTCGCGAGCAGTACTTC. It codes for CASSFGTSGLFREQYF.

The chain combines TRBV5-1 with TRBJ1-1, with D possibly TRBD1 on 6 matching bases. With 4 bases removed from V and 2 bases from J, the gap between germline ends came to 15 bases. CDR1 and CDR2 (germline): SGHRS, YFSETQ. There are 15 residues in the CDR3. CDR3 nucleotides: TGCGCCAGCAGCCCAGCCCAGGGGAGCAACACTGAAGCTTTCTTT. This translates into CASSPAQGSNTEAFF.

The V and J genes are TRBV5-8 and TRBJ2-1; 10 nucleotides match TRBD2. The CDR3 has 15 residues. The V gene end was trimmed by 5 bases and the J gene end by 5 bases; junction bases not matched to a gene: 7. From germline, CDR1 is SGHTS and CDR2 YDEGEE. CDR3 sequence (DNA): TGTGCCAGCAGAGCTAGCGGGAGCACCCACAATGAGCAGTTCTTC. It specifies CASRASGSTHNEQFF.

This sequence joins TRBV19 and TRBJ2-4; weak D call: TRBD1 (6 bases). This CDR3 has 14 amino acids. Germline V gene data show CDR1 as LNHDA and CDR2 as SQIVND (reference sequence). Trimming took 5 bases from V and 9 from J, leaving 17 bases between them. The CDR3 spells CASSPRTGLIIQYF. The CDR3 DNA is TGTGCCAGTAGTCCGAGAACAGGGTTGATCATTCAGTACTTC.

This chain connects TRBV27 to TRBJ1-5, with 11 bases lining up with TRBD1. This CDR3 comprises 15 residues. V shed 5 bases and J 8 bases; nucleotides not matched to a gene: 8. Germline V CDR1 and CDR2: MNHEY, SMNVEV (reference sequence). In nucleotides, the CDR3 is TGTGCCAGCAGTCCCGGACAGGGGGCCTTTGAGCCCCAGCATTTT. It encodes CASSPGQGAFEPQHF.

The chain has TRBV28 and TRBJ2-7; D may be TRBD1 (5 bases). Germline values: CDR1 MDHEN, CDR2 SYDVKM. V was cut by 5 bases and J by 2 bases, with 10 bases left in between. The CDR3 covers 13 residues. DNA for the CDR3: TGTGCCAGCAGTCAGGGATTCACCTACGAGCAGTACTTC. Translated: CASSQGFTYEQYF.